The rows below give T cell receptor beta chains drawn from one sample of a study of shared clonotypes between healthy human individuals. Only in-frame clones appear in the TCRdb table, and some are missing; sequencing was by immunoSEQ multiplex PCR. The profile shows 1,500,000 or so clones, roughly 96% of them singletons. The sample was naive CD4+ T cells sorted from blood. The receptors come from a man aged 25 to 40 in good health. Both conserved end residues are part of each CDR3. Each record gives: clone size, V gene, D gene, J gene, CDR3 DNA, CDR3 protein. A D gene is named only where the DNA matches it firmly. Expanded clones are given a class, and other clones once, few, many or no size at all.

size: NA; V: TRBV5-4; D: NA; J: TRBJ2-5; DNA: TGTGCCAGCAGCCCACAGGGGGGGGAGACCCAGTACTTC; CDR3: CASSPQGGETQYF
size: NA; V: TRBV18; D: NA; J: TRBJ1-1; DNA: TGTGCCAGCTCCCGCCGGGGTGAGCTGAACACTGAAGCTTTCTTT; CDR3: CASSRRGELNTEAFF
size: NA; V: TRBV25-1; D: NA; J: TRBJ2-1; DNA: TGTGCCAGCAGTGAAGCTGGGAGAGTCTACAATGAGCAGTTCTTC; CDR3: CASSEAGRVYNEQFF
size: NA; V: TRBV7-9; D: TRBD1; J: TRBJ2-7; DNA: TGTGCCAGCAGCTCCACCGGGACAGCCTCATATATCCAGTACTTC; CDR3: CASSSTGTASYIQYF
size: NA; V: TRBV7-3; D: NA; J: TRBJ2-2; DNA: TGTGCCAGCTCCGGACGGCTCACCGGGGAGCTGTTTTTT; CDR3: CASSGRLTGELFF
size: NA; V: TRBV7-7; D: TRBD2; J: TRBJ2-1; DNA: TGTGCTAGCAGCTTAGCGGGTGAGGGCCTCAATGAGCAGTTCTTC; CDR3: CASSLAGEGLNEQFF
size: NA; V: TRBV6-4; D: TRBD2; J: TRBJ2-5; DNA: TGTGCCAGCAGTGGGGGGGGAGAGACCCAGTACTTC; CDR3: CASSGGGETQYF
size: NA; V: TRBV9; D: NA; J: TRBJ1-2; DNA: TGTGCCAGCAGCCCCCGCGCGGGGGCGCCGTATGGCTACACCTTC; CDR3: CASSPRAGAPYGYTF
size: NA; V: TRBV5-4; D: TRBD2; J: TRBJ2-7; DNA: TGTGCCAGCAGCCGGTCGACTAGCGGGAGGGCCCGGGAGCAGTACTTC; CDR3: CASSRSTSGRAREQYF
size: NA; V: TRBV6-1; D: NA; J: TRBJ2-7; DNA: TGTGCCAGCAGTGAGAGCCGGGCATACTACGAGCAGTACTTC; CDR3: CASSESRAYYEQYF
size: NA; V: TRBV5-4; D: TRBD2; J: TRBJ2-5; DNA: TGTGCCAGCAGCCCGGGAGCGGGGGCACCAGAGACCCAGTACTTC; CDR3: CASSPGAGAPETQYF
size: NA; V: TRBV29-1; D: TRBD1; J: TRBJ2-1; DNA: TGCAGCATAAGGGGGACAGCGACCGTGCTTTACAATGAGCAGTTCTTC; CDR3: CSIRGTATVLYNEQFF
size: once; V: TRBV5-4; D: TRBD1; J: TRBJ2-7; DNA: TGTGCCAGCAGCGTAGGGACAGGGAGCTCCTACGAGCAGTACTTC; CDR3: CASSVGTGSSYEQYF
size: NA; V: TRBV5-1; D: NA; J: TRBJ2-1; DNA: TGCGCCAGCAGCCTACCCGACAGGTTCAAGAATGAGCAGTTCTTC; CDR3: CASSLPDRFKNEQFF
size: once; V: TRBV10-3; D: NA; J: TRBJ2-3; DNA: TGTGCCATCAGTTCACACAGAGATGGAGATACGCAGTATTTT; CDR3: CAISSHRDGDTQYF
size: NA; V: TRBV28; D: TRBD1; J: TRBJ1-2; DNA: TGTGCCAGCAGCTATACAGCAGGGGGCGGGAATGGCTACACCTTC; CDR3: CASSYTAGGGNGYTF
size: once; V: TRBV28; D: NA; J: TRBJ1-4; DNA: TGTGCCAGCATGGGAGGAGGGGATGAAAAACTGTTTTTT; CDR3: CASMGGGDEKLFF
size: NA; V: TRBV5-1; D: TRBD1; J: TRBJ2-3; DNA: TGCGCCAGCAGCTCAACAGGGGGCACGACAGATACGCAGTATTTT; CDR3: CASSSTGGTTDTQYF
size: NA; V: TRBV5-1; D: TRBD1; J: TRBJ1-1; DNA: TGCGCCAGCAGCAGCGGCAGGGGGGGCACTGAAGCTTTCTTT; CDR3: CASSSGRGGTEAFF
size: NA; V: TRBV28; D: NA; J: TRBJ1-1; DNA: TGTGCCAGCAGTCCTACACAGGGCACGAACACTGAAGCTTTCTTT; CDR3: CASSPTQGTNTEAFF
size: NA; V: TRBV25-1; D: NA; J: TRBJ1-2; DNA: TGTGCCAGCAGCGGAGGGGGGACCTATGGCTACACCTTC; CDR3: CASSGGGTYGYTF
size: NA; V: TRBV4-1; D: TRBD1; J: TRBJ2-3; DNA: TGCGCCAGCAGCCCGGACAGGGGGCGGTTAGATACGCAGTATTTT; CDR3: CASSPDRGRLDTQYF
size: NA; V: TRBV7-8; D: NA; J: TRBJ2-1; DNA: TGTGCCAGCAGCTCTAGCAATCCCCCGCAGTTCTTC; CDR3: CASSSSNPPQFF
size: NA; V: TRBV4-3; D: TRBD1; J: TRBJ2-3; DNA: TGCGCCAGCAGCCAGATAAGGACAGGGGACTTTACAGATACGCAGTATTTT; CDR3: CASSQIRTGDFTDTQYF
size: once; V: TRBV6-6; D: TRBD1; J: TRBJ1-5; DNA: TGTGCCAGCAGTTACTATGGGACAGCTAATCAGCCCCAGCATTTT; CDR3: CASSYYGTANQPQHF
size: NA; V: TRBV5-1; D: TRBD1; J: TRBJ2-5; DNA: TGCGCCAGCAGCTTGAGGGTTAACTGGGGACAGGGAGAGACCCAGTACTTC; CDR3: CASSLRVNWGQGETQYF
size: NA; V: TRBV2; D: TRBD2; J: TRBJ2-7; DNA: TGTGCCAGCAGTGCTAGACTAGCTAAGGAGCAGTACTTC; CDR3: CASSARLAKEQYF
size: NA; V: TRBV4-1; D: TRBD1; J: TRBJ2-7; DNA: TGCGCCAGCAGCCAAGATTCCTTTAGGACAGGGGGCTACGAGCAGTACTTC; CDR3: CASSQDSFRTGGYEQYF
size: once; V: TRBV7-9; D: NA; J: TRBJ2-7; DNA: TGTGCCAGCAGCTTCACGGGAAAAGCCTACGAGCAGTACTTC; CDR3: CASSFTGKAYEQYF
size: NA; V: TRBV7-2; D: TRBD1; J: TRBJ1-5; DNA: TGTGCCAGCAGCCGGGACAGGGGTAATCAGCCCCAGCATTTT; CDR3: CASSRDRGNQPQHF
size: NA; V: TRBV15; D: TRBD2; J: TRBJ2-7; DNA: TGTGCCACCAGCAGGCCCCAGGGACTAGCGGGAGTCGAGCAGTACTTC; CDR3: CATSRPQGLAGVEQYF
size: NA; V: TRBV21-1; D: NA; J: TRBJ2-7; DNA: TGTGCCAGCAGCAAGCTTGGGGGAACCTACGAGCAGTACTTC; CDR3: CASSKLGGTYEQYF
size: few; V: TRBV9; D: NA; J: TRBJ2-7; DNA: TGTGCCAGCAGCGTAGAATCTCTGAGGGGTGAGCAGTACTTC; CDR3: CASSVESLRGEQYF
size: NA; V: TRBV2; D: NA; J: TRBJ1-2; DNA: TGTGCCAGCCTCGGCCGGAGCTATGGCTACACCTTC; CDR3: CASLGRSYGYTF
size: NA; V: TRBV2; D: TRBD2; J: TRBJ2-7; DNA: TGTGCCAGCAGTGAAGAACGAGCGGGAGGGCCGGTGGGAGAGCAGTACTTC; CDR3: CASSEERAGGPVGEQYF
size: NA; V: TRBV11-2; D: NA; J: TRBJ1-3; DNA: TGTGCCAGCAGCTTTCCCGCCCGGGGGGACACCATATATTTT; CDR3: CASSFPARGDTIYF
size: NA; V: TRBV19; D: TRBD2; J: TRBJ2-1; DNA: TGTGCCAGTAGACCGGGACTAGCAGGATATGAGCAGTTCTTC; CDR3: CASRPGLAGYEQFF
size: NA; V: TRBV28; D: TRBD2; J: TRBJ2-3; DNA: TGTGCCAGCAGTTTTAGGGAGGGCCGAGGCACAGATACGCAGTATTTT; CDR3: CASSFREGRGTDTQYF
size: NA; V: TRBV14; D: NA; J: TRBJ2-2; DNA: TGTGCCAGCAGCCAAGCGGGGATAACCGGGGAGCTGTTTTTT; CDR3: CASSQAGITGELFF
size: NA; V: TRBV4-1; D: TRBD2; J: TRBJ2-1; DNA: TGCGCCAGCAGCCAAGACTTGGCTAGCGGAGGATACAATGAGCAGTTCTTC; CDR3: CASSQDLASGGYNEQFF
size: once; V: TRBV5-4; D: TRBD1; J: TRBJ2-5; DNA: TGTGCCAGCAGCGAGGGACAGGGCAGAGAGACCCAGTACTTC; CDR3: CASSEGQGRETQYF
size: NA; V: TRBV5-4; D: TRBD1; J: TRBJ2-3; DNA: TGTGCCAGCAGCATCGGACAGGGGGCGACGACAGATACGCAGTATTTT; CDR3: CASSIGQGATTDTQYF
size: once; V: TRBV5-1; D: TRBD2; J: TRBJ2-2; DNA: TGCGCCAGCAGCTTAAAACTAGCGTTGAACACCGGGGAGCTGTTTTTT; CDR3: CASSLKLALNTGELFF
size: NA; V: TRBV5-1; D: TRBD1; J: TRBJ2-5; DNA: TGCGCCAGCAGCTTGGAGGACAGGGTAAGGGAGACCCAGTACTTC; CDR3: CASSLEDRVRETQYF
size: NA; V: TRBV5-1; D: NA; J: TRBJ2-7; DNA: TGCGCCAGCAGCTTGACTGGGGGCCCCTACGAGCAGTACTTC; CDR3: CASSLTGGPYEQYF
size: NA; V: TRBV11-3; D: TRBD2; J: TRBJ2-2; DNA: TGTGCCAGCAGTCTGGGACTATCGGGCACCGGGGAGCTGTTTTTT; CDR3: CASSLGLSGTGELFF
size: NA; V: TRBV27; D: NA; J: TRBJ1-5; DNA: TGTGCCAGCAGTTTGTTGGGGTTGGAGCAGCCCCAGCATTTT; CDR3: CASSLLGLEQPQHF